Sequencing of this T cell receptor (beta chain) was carried out in a study of T-cell reconstitution after alpha-beta-depleted transplantation in children. A TCRbeta library incorporating unique molecular identifiers was prepared. TCRdb itself ran the PCR reads through MiXCR, one entry per CDR3 protein. The profile shows about 440,000 distinct CDR3 sequences, 43% of them singletons. The germline V and J ends were trimmed by 4 bases and 0 bases, with 13 bases remaining between them. Looked up from germline, CDR1 is MNHNS and CDR2 is SASEGT. The CDR3 consists of 15 residues. The starting material was PBMCs, obtained before TCRalphabeta/CD19-depleted stem cell transplant. The V call is TRBV6-1, the J call TRBJ2-7, with D perhaps given as TRBD1 or TRBD2 (6 bases each). The clonotype comes from a girl aged 2-10 years with aplastic anemia, due to receive a stem cell transplant. The CDR3 loop reads CASSGGTTSSYEQYF. The CDR3 DNA is TGTGCCAGCAGTGGCGGGACAACGAGCTCCTACGAGCAGTACTTC.